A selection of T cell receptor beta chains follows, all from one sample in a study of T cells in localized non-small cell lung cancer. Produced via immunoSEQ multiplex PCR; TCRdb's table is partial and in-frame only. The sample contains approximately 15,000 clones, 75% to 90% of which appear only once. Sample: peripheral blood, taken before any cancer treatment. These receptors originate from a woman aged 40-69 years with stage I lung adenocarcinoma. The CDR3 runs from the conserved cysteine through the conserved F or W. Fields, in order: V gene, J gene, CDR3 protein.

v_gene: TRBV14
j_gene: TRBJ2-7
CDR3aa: CASSQALNEQYF

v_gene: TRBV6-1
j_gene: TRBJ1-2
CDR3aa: CASSSDSYGYTF

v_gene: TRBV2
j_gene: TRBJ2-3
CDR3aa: CASSDSLGLLTDTQYF

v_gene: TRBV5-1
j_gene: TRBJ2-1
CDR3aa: CASSMGGQYNEQFF

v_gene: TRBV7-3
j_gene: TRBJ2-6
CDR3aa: CASSTPFSGANVLTF

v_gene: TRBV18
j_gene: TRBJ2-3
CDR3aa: CASSPPSFSDTQYF

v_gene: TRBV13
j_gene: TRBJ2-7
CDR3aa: CASSRWRDSRSHEQYF

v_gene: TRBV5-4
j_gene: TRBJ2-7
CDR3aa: CASSQAGGQSYEQYF

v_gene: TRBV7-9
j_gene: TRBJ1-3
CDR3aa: CASSSLGTGDETIYF

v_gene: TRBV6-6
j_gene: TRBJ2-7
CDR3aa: CAIESLPGLSEQYF

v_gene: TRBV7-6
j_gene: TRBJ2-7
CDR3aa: CASSLTPGTENEQYF

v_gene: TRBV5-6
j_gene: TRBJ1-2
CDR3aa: CASSVYNTWNVHGYTF

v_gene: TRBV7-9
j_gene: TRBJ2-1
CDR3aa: CASSLYPLFF